The clone carrying this TCR beta chain has just a few counts. Its specificity is not known. The sample originates from a study of T cell responses to AZD1222 COVID-19 vaccine. The repertoire was sequenced with immunoSEQ multiplex PCR; TCRdb's copy has only in-frame clones and lacks some. This sample yields about 120,000 clones, of which roughly nine tenths are seen a single time; about 2.4% belongs to the top ten. Study results and caveats: The donor cohort was predominantly white British with a female majority, and clonal diversity may have been underestimated. The reported proportion of spike-specific TCRs targeting unmutated variant regions was nearly half. Vaccine-related CD4 TCRs covered spike, predominating at 160-218 and 743-854.

Germline V gene lookup returns CDR1 MDHEN and CDR2 SYDVKM. This CDR3 has 18 amino acids. The V and J ends lost 6 bases and 2 bases, in that order; junction bases with no gene match: 11. This receptor was taken from an adult in good health. Sequenced here: peripheral blood, sampled on day 0 of AZD1222 vaccination. This chain links TRBV28 with TRBJ2-5, with 14 bases aligning to TRBD2. CDR3 region: CASSLTSGRAGKQETQYF. The CDR3 DNA follows: TGTGCCAGCAGCCTGACTAGCGGGAGGGCGGGGAAGCAAGAGACCCAGTACTTC.